The 27 T cell receptor beta chains below were found in one sample sequenced in a study of blood T cells in healthy people across ages. Then a second PCR, running roughly 7 to 11 cycles, was carried out with a sample-barcoded 5' primer and a J-beta primer mix. From the 5' RACE reads, TCRdb called clonotypes with MiXCR, one entry per CDR3 protein. The sample contains some 940,000 distinct CDR3 sequences, 29% of which appear only once. This sample also appeared in a second study, on T cells of mothers and their children.

Sequenced material: blood. The origin of the receptors is a woman aged 35 to 49 in good health.

This chain joins TRBV6-2 or TRBV6-3 and TRBJ2-1, with D uncertain. Germline V lookup: CDR1 MNHEY, CDR2 SVGEGT. The CDR3 covers 16 residues. V lost 0 bases to trimming and J lost 10 bases, with 19 bases between them. CDR3 protein: CASSYSVATLLWEQFF. CDR3 DNA: TGTGCCAGCAGTTACTCGGTTGCGACCCTCCTGTGGGAGCAGTTCTTC.

V usage is TRBV27 and J usage is TRBJ2-3, with TRBD2 matching 8 bases. This CDR3 has 17 residues. The germline V gene has CDR1 MNHEY and CDR2 SMNVEV (reference sequence). Losses at the gene ends were 2 bases for V and 0 bases for J; bases not matched to a gene: 7. CDR3 sequence reads: CASSLGLRGASTDTQYF. In DNA, the CDR3 is TGTGCCAGCAGTTTAGGCCTGCGGGGGGCTAGCACAGATACGCAGTATTTT.

At least ten counts were recorded for this clonotype. The chain employs TRBV12-3 or TRBV12-4 and TRBJ2-1, with unresolved D. CDR3 length: 12 residues. V lost 4 bases and J lost 7, with 8 bases in between. Written as DNA, the CDR3 is TGTGCCAGCAGTTCTTGGCCGAATGAGCAGTTCTTC. Residues: CASSSWPNEQFF.

The chain has TRBV7-9 and TRBJ2-1; 7 bases match TRBD1. Germline loops: CDR1 SEHNR, CDR2 FQNEAQ (reference sequence). This CDR3 has 14 residues. V shed 8 bases and J 6 bases; nucleotides not matched to a gene: 10. CDR3 in amino acids: CASQPQPGGNEQFF. The CDR3 region has the DNA TGTGCCAGCCAACCCCAGCCAGGGGGCAATGAGCAGTTCTTC.

Concerning this clonotype itself: One end of the junction fails to match germline, which may point to a read error. The CDR3 loop reads CSVTKGTADSGNTINF. CDR3 bases: TGCAGCGTTACAAAGGGAACAGCAGACTCTGGAAACACCATAAATTTT. The rearrangement joins TRBV29-1 to TRBJ1-3; D gene uncertain. The CDR3 loop spans 16 amino acids. From germline, CDR1 is SQVTM and CDR2 ANQGSEA.

This clonotype was seen repeatedly, ten times or more. V and J are TRBV7-3 and TRBJ1-2; 7 bases agree with TRBD1. The germline V gene has CDR1 SGHTA and CDR2 FQGTGA. After removal of 5 bases from V and 4 bases from J, the junction contained 7 bases not matched to a gene. The CDR3 consists of 14 residues. The CDR3 region has the DNA TGTGCCAGCAGCCGACAGGGATTGGGCTATGGCTACACCTTC. Residues: CASSRQGLGYGYTF. Variable domain in full (rest from reference TRBV7-3 and TRBJ1-2): GAGVSQTPSNKVTEKGKYVELRCDPISGHTALYWYRQSLGQGPEFLIYFQGTGAADDSGLPNDRFFAVRPEGSVSTLKIQRTERGDSAVYLCASSRQGLGYGYTFGSGTRLTVV.

This clonotype was seen ten or more times. The genes are TRBV28 and TRBJ2-7, with 11 bases identical to TRBD1. Germline CDR1 MDHEN, CDR2 SYDVKM. V dropped 5 bases and J dropped 5; count of bases not matched to a gene: 5. The CDR3 totals 14 residues. The CDR3 nucleotides are TGTGCCAGCAGTGGGACAGGGGGTAGTAACGAGCAGTACTTC. Its protein product is CASSGTGGSNEQYF.

As to this clonotype: A much more abundant neighbour one base away suggests this may be a read error. This sequence joins TRBV5-1 and TRBJ2-1; TRBD2 is a possible D gene (5 bases). CDR1 is SGHRS and CDR2 is YFSETQ in the germline V gene. CDR3 length equals 17 residues. CDR3 sequence: CASSFPESGSSHNEQFF. The CDR3 nucleotides read TGCGCCAGCAGCTTTCCCGAATCGGGGAGCTCCCACAATGAGCAGTTCTTC.

This clonotype was recorded only once. The rearrangement links TRBV5-1 to TRBJ2-5; D might be TRBD1 (5 bases). The CDR3 sequence is 15 residues long. Trimming stripped 0 bases from V and 2 bases from J, with 11 bases between. The V gene's germline CDR1 is SGHRS and CDR2 YFSETQ. The CDR3 loop is CASSLGGRDQETQYF. The CDR3 coding sequence is TGCGCCAGCAGCTTGGGGGGCAGAGATCAAGAGACCCAGTACTTC.

At least ten counts were recorded for this clonotype. DNA for the CDR3: TGTGCCAGCAGCCCAAGCGGGGGGGCAGCAGATACGCAGTATTTT. This codes for CASSPSGGAADTQYF. V and J are TRBV7-3 and TRBJ2-3; 10 bases map to TRBD2. The ends lost 5 bases at V and 4 bases at J; junction bases unmatched: 6. Per germline, CDR1 SGHTA and CDR2 FQGTGA. The CDR3 contains 15 residues.

The rearrangement joins TRBV28 to TRBJ2-3, with 12 bases fitting TRBD1. V trimming: 7 bases; J trimming: 4 bases; junction bases outside the gene matches: 6. The CDR3 totals 15 residues. Germline CDR1 is MDHEN and CDR2 is SYDVKM. In nucleotides, the CDR3 is TGTGCCAGCACTCGGGGACAGGGGGCCTCAGATACGCAGTATTTT. Translating it yields CASTRGQGASDTQYF.

V gene TRBV4-1 combines with J gene TRBJ2-5, with 9 positions matching TRBD2. The CDR3 runs 15 residues. Germline V CDR1 and CDR2: MGHRA, YSYEKL. V trimming: 1 base; J trimming: 0 bases; junction bases outside the gene matches: 0. CDR3 amino acids: CASSQGGGDQETQYF. The CDR3, as DNA: TGCGCCAGCAGCCAAGGCGGGGGGGACCAAGAGACCCAGTACTTC.

The table lists this clonotype with many counts. The rearrangement joins TRBV4-2 to TRBJ2-7, with D unclear. The CDR3 totals 15 residues. Germline V gene data show CDR1 as LGHNA and CDR2 as YNFKEQ. V lost 0 bases, J lost 0 bases, and 9 bases lay in between. DNA of the CDR3: TGTGCCAGCAGCCAAGAAAGAACAGACTCCTACGAGCAGTACTTC. Its translation: CASSQERTDSYEQYF.

Only a few counts were recorded for this clonotype. The rearrangement uses TRBV7-9 and TRBJ1-4; D might be TRBD1 (6 bases). V was trimmed by 10 bases and J by 8 bases, leaving 8 bases between them. Looked up from germline, CDR1 is SEHNR and CDR2 is FQNEAQ (reference sequence). The CDR3 contains 10 residues. CDR3 residues: CANGGEKLFF. DNA of the CDR3: TGTGCCAACGGGGGCGAAAAACTGTTTTTT.

This clonotype showed up just once. Germline is not matched at one junction end, which may reflect a read error. The rearrangement uses TRBV2 and TRBJ1-1; perhaps TRBD1 as D (5 bases). This CDR3 comprises 14 residues. Germline CDR1 reads SNHLY; CDR2 reads FYNNEI. The CDR3 region is CASSEGETNTEAFF. CDR3 bases: TGTGCCAGCAGCGAAGGGGAGACGAACACTGAAGCTTTCTTT.

This sequence joins TRBV24-1 and TRBJ2-5; a possible D gene is TRBD2 (7 bases). The CDR3 totals 16 residues. V was shortened by 5 bases and J by 11 bases, with 26 bases between the two germline ends. Germline values: CDR1 KGHDR, CDR2 SFDVKD. This chain's CDR3 is CATSAAGGRGNNEQYF. DNA of the CDR3: TGTGCCACCAGTGCCGCCGGGGGGCGCGGGAACAATGAGCAGTACTTC.

This clonotype was picked up a small number of times. The chain uses TRBV5-1 and TRBJ2-3; 14 bases are shared with TRBD2. CDR1 and CDR2 (germline): SGHRS, YFSETQ. The CDR3 contains 17 residues. V lost 3 bases, J lost 5 bases, and 8 bases stayed unmatched. For the CDR3, the DNA is TGCGCCAGCAGCTCCGGCGGGACTAGCGGGGGTAGAGATACGCAGTATTTT. Its translation is CASSSGGTSGGRDTQYF.

With respect to this clonotype: A much more abundant neighbour one base away suggests this may be a read error. V is TRBV10-3 and J is TRBJ2-7; either TRBD1 or TRBD2 may supply D (6 bases each). This CDR3 is built from 13 residues. Germline V gene sequence: CDR1 ENHRY, CDR2 SYGVKD. The V end was cut by 4 bases, the J end by 7 bases, with 14 bases between. DNA of the CDR3: TGTGCCATCAGTGGGGGGGCTACAAGGGAGCAGTACTTC. Translated, it gives CAISGGATREQYF.

The rearrangement joins TRBV5-1 to TRBJ2-7; D is undetermined. The germline V and J ends were trimmed by 4 bases and 1 base, with 9 bases remaining between them. In germline, CDR1 is SGHRS, CDR2 YFSETQ. This CDR3 has 13 amino acids. The DNA for the CDR3 is TGCGCCAGCAGCCGCTCGGAATCCTACGAGCAGTACTTC. Protein product: CASSRSESYEQYF.

In its sample, this clonotype was seen a few times. This chain links TRBV30 with TRBJ2-7, with D maybe TRBD1 (5 bases). V lost 2 bases and J lost 6, with 14 bases in between. Germline assignment: CDR1 GTSNPN and CDR2 SVGIG (reference sequence). The length of the CDR3 is 13 residues. The CDR3 DNA follows: TGTGCCTGGAGTAGGCAGGGCTTAGCCGAGCAGTACTTC. It encodes CAWSRQGLAEQYF.

This clonotype has a count of ten or more. The rearrangement joins TRBV15 to TRBJ2-5; TRBD2 might be the D (7 bases). Trimming removed 8 bases from V and 2 bases from J, with 15 bases in between. CDR3 length: 14 residues. Germline V gene lookup returns CDR1 LNHNV and CDR2 YYDKDF (reference sequence). CDR3 region: CATSGRGRQETQYF. CDR3 nucleotide sequence: TGTGCCACCTCTGGGCGGGGGCGACAAGAGACCCAGTACTTC.

This clonotype was seen many times. The genes are TRBV5-1 and TRBJ2-7; D is undetermined. The CDR3 runs 14 residues. V was trimmed by 0 bases and J by 4 bases, leaving 11 bases between them. From germline, CDR1 is SGHRS and CDR2 YFSETQ. Here the CDR3 DNA reads TGCGCCAGCAGCTTGGGACAACAGTTGTACGAGCAGTACTTC. It encodes CASSLGQQLYEQYF.

The chain is built from TRBV5-1 and TRBJ2-5; no definite D call. Germline CDR1 reads SGHRS; CDR2 reads YFSETQ. CDR3 size: 15 residues. V was trimmed by 6 bases and J by 2 bases, leaving 17 bases between them. CDR3: CASTLGRAAQETQYF. DNA for the CDR3: TGCGCCAGCACCCTCGGTCGGGCCGCGCAAGAGACCCAGTACTTC.

The chain is built from TRBV7-3 and TRBJ2-1, with 7 bases fitting TRBD1. Germline loops: CDR1 SGHTA, CDR2 FQGTGA. The ends lost 5 bases at V and 8 bases at J; junction bases unmatched: 3. This CDR3 contains 12 residues. As DNA, the CDR3 is TGTGCCAGCAGCGCACAGGGGCATGAGCAGTTCTTC. As protein: CASSAQGHEQFF.

This clonotype was detected ten times or more. The chain has TRBV20-1 and TRBJ1-4; no clear D gene. CDR3 length: 13 residues. The germline CDR1 and CDR2 sequences are DFQATT and SNEGSKA (reference sequence). Between the trimmed V and J ends, which lost 3 bases and 8 bases, there was a span of 13 bases. The CDR3 loop reads CSARGPGNEKLFF. CDR3 DNA: TGCAGTGCTAGGGGCCCGGGGAACGAAAAACTGTTTTTT.

At least ten counts were recorded for this clonotype. The chain is built from TRBV18 and TRBJ2-7, with D perhaps given as TRBD1 or TRBD2 (5 bases each). Germline CDR1 KGHSH, CDR2 LQKENI. CDR3 length equals 14 residues. The V gene lost 3 bases and the J gene lost 8 bases, with 17 bases spanning the gap. Here the CDR3 DNA reads TGTGCCAGCTCACCCCTGGAGGTTATGGGGCAGCAGTACTTC. This translates into CASSPLEVMGQQYF.

Only one count was recorded for this clonotype. The chain couples TRBV27 to TRBJ2-7, with 9 bases identical to TRBD1. The CDR3 has 16 residues. Germline V CDR1 and CDR2: MNHEY, SMNVEV (reference sequence). V was clipped by 2 bases and J by 7 bases; unmatched bases: 12. The CDR3, as DNA: TGTGCCAGCAGTTTAGGGGGGGGGACAGGGAGGAATGAGCAGTACTTC. Its protein is CASSLGGGTGRNEQYF.